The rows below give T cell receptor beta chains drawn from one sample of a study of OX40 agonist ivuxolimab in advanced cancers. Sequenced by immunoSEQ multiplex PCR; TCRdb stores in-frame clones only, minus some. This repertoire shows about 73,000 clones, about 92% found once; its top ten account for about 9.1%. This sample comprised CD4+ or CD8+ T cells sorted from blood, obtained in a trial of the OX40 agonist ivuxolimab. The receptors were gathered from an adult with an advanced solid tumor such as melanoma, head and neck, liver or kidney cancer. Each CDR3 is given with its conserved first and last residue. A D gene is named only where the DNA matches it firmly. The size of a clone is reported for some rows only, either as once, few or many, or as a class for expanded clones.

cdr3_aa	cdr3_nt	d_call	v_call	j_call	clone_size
CASSQEGEGLEPQHF	TGTGCCAGCAGCCAGGAAGGAGAGGGCTTAGAGCCCCAGCATTTT	NA	TRBV7-9	TRBJ1-5	few
CASGVGSGNTIYF	TGTGCCAGCGGTGTGGGGTCTGGAAACACCATATATTTT	NA	TRBV7-6	TRBJ1-3	NA
CASSTRPLDEQYF	TGTGCCAGTAGTACTAGGCCCCTCGACGAGCAGTACTTC	NA	TRBV19	TRBJ2-7	NA
CASSPGGVAYEQYF	TGTGCCAGTAGCCCTGGTGGGGTGGCCTACGAGCAGTACTTC	NA	TRBV19	TRBJ2-7	NA
CSVEDGEFYEQYF	TGCAGCGTTGAAGACGGCGAGTTCTACGAGCAGTACTTC	NA	TRBV29-1	TRBJ2-7	NA
CSALEGAEAFF	TGCAGCGCCCTTGAGGGGGCCGAAGCTTTCTTT	TRBD1	TRBV29-1	TRBJ1-1	NA
CASSQRGRGSYNEQFF	TGTGCCAGCAGCCAAAGGGGGCGGGGTTCCTACAATGAGCAGTTCTTC	NA	TRBV13	TRBJ2-1	NA
CASSPGTGSYNEQFF	TGTGCCAGCAGCCCCGGGACAGGTTCTTACAATGAGCAGTTCTTC	TRBD1	TRBV27	TRBJ2-1	NA
CASSGETGVYEQYF	TGTGCCAGCAGCGGGGAGACAGGGGTCTACGAGCAGTACTTC	TRBD1	TRBV5-4	TRBJ2-7	NA
CASSRGGPEQYF	TGTGCCAGCAGCCGGGGGGGTCCCGAGCAGTACTTC	TRBD2	TRBV7-9	TRBJ2-7	NA
CASSPGGGFSYEQYF	TGTGCCAGCAGCCCCGGAGGGGGGTTCTCCTACGAGCAGTACTTC	NA	TRBV7-6	TRBJ2-7	NA
CASSSGMNTEAFF	TGTGCCAGCAGTTCCGGGATGAACACTGAAGCTTTCTTT	NA	TRBV7-9	TRBJ1-1	NA
CASSQSGGLNTEAFF	TGCGCCAGCAGCCAATCGGGGGGTTTGAACACTGAAGCTTTCTTT	NA	TRBV4-3	TRBJ1-1	NA
CASRRQGPYEQYF	TGTGCCAGCAGACGACAGGGCCCCTACGAGCAGTACTTC	TRBD1	TRBV6-5	TRBJ2-7	NA
CASSLATGVSYTF	TGTGCCAGCAGCTTGGCTACAGGGGTGAGCTACACCTTC	TRBD1	TRBV5-4	TRBJ1-2	NA
CASSLASAGGSYYEQYF	TGTGCCAGCAGCTTGGCCTCTGCGGGGGGCTCTTACTACGAGCAGTACTTC	TRBD2	TRBV5-6	TRBJ2-7	NA
CASSQGRHPDTQYF	TGCGCCAGCAGCCAGGGGAGACACCCAGATACGCAGTATTTT	NA	TRBV4-3	TRBJ2-3	NA
CASSWPGQGIYTF	TGCGCCAGCAGCTGGCCGGGACAGGGAATCTACACCTTC	TRBD1	TRBV4-1	TRBJ1-2	NA
CASSPQGRETQYF	TGTGCCAGCAGCCCACAGGGCCGGGAGACCCAGTACTTC	NA	TRBV7-3	TRBJ2-5	few
CASSLAGRHNEQFF	TGTGCCAGCAGCCTCGCGGGACGGCACAATGAGCAGTTCTTC	NA	TRBV13	TRBJ2-1	NA
CASSPAGPSYEQYF	TGTGCCAGCAGCCCCGCGGGCCCCTCCTACGAGCAGTACTTC	NA	TRBV5-6	TRBJ2-7	NA